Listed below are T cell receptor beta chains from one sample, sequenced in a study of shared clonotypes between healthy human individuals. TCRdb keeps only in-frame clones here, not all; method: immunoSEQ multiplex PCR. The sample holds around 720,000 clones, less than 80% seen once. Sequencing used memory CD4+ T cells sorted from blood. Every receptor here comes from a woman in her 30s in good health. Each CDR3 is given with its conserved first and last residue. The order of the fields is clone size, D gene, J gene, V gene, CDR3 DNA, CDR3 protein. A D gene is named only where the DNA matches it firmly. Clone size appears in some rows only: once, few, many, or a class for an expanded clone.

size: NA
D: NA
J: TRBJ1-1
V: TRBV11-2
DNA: TGTGCCAGCTCCCGGGACCGGGGAACAACTGAAGCTTTCTTT
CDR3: CASSRDRGTTEAFF

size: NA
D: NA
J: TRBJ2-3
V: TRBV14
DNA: TGTGCCAGCAGCCGAGAGTGGGGAGCTACAGATACGCAGTATTTT
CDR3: CASSREWGATDTQYF

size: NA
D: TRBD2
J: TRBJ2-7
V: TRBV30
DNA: TGTGCCTGGACCGGACTAGCGGGCGCCACCTACGAGCAGTACTTC
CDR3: CAWTGLAGATYEQYF

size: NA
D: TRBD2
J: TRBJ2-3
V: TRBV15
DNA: TGTGCCACCAGCAGAAAAAAAGCGGGAGGTGTTGTAGGAGATACGCAGTATTTT
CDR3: CATSRKKAGGVVGDTQYF

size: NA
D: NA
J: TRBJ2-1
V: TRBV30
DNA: TGTGCCTGGTATCAACAGAGGCCATCGTACAATGAGCAGTTCTTC
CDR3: CAWYQQRPSYNEQFF

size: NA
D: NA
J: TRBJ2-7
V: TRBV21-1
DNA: TGTGCCAGCAGCAAAGCGTCGGGTGGCGACGAGCAGTACTTC
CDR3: CASSKASGGDEQYF

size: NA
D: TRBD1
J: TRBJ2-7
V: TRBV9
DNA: TGTGCCAGCAGCGCCCTCCCTTCTCCGGCAGGGGGAACCTACGAGCAGTACTTC
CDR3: CASSALPSPAGGTYEQYF

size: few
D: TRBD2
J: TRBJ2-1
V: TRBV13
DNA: TGTGCCAGCAGCCAGCTCGGACTAGCGGGAGCTAAGGGTGAGCAGTTCTTC
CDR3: CASSQLGLAGAKGEQFF

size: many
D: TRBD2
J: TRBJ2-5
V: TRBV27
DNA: TGTGCCAGCAGTCCACTAGCGGGAGGGGATGAGACCCAGTACTTC
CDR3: CASSPLAGGDETQYF

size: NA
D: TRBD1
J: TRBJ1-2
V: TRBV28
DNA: TGTGCCAGCAGTTCGGGACAGGTCCCGAACTATGGCTACACCTTC
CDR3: CASSSGQVPNYGYTF

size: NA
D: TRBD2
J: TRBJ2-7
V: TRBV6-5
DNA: TGTGCCAGCAGTTACTCGCTAGCGGAATCCTACGAGCAGTACTTC
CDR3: CASSYSLAESYEQYF

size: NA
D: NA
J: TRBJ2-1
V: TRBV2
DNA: TGTGCCAGCAGTGATAACGCGGGGCCGTACAATGAGCAGTTCTTC
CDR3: CASSDNAGPYNEQFF

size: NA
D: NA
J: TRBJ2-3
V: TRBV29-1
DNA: TGCAGCGTTGTGCGGGGAGCTAGCACAGATACGCAGTATTTT
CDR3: CSVVRGASTDTQYF

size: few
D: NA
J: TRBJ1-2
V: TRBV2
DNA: TGTGCCAGCAGGTCAGATAGTCTCTATGGCTACACCTTC
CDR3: CASRSDSLYGYTF

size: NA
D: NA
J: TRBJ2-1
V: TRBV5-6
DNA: TGTGCCAGCAGCTTGTCGCCGGTCAATGAGCAGTTCTTC
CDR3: CASSLSPVNEQFF

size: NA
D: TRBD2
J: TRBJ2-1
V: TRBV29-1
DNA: TGCAGCGTTGCAGGGGTTGGTCTAGCGGGGTTCTCCTACAATGAGCAGTTCTTC
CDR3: CSVAGVGLAGFSYNEQFF

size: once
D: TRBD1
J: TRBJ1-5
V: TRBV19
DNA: TGTGCCAGTAGTTCGGACAGGGGGCACATGAGCAATCAGCCCCAGCATTTT
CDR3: CASSSDRGHMSNQPQHF

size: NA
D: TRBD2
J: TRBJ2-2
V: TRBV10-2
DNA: TGCGCCACCGGGACTAGCGGATCTGCGAACACCGGGGAGCTGTTTTTT
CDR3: CATGTSGSANTGELFF

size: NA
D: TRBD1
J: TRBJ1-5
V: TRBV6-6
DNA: TGTGCCAGCAGTTACCCAGGGGGCTATCAGCCCCAGCATTTT
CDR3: CASSYPGGYQPQHF

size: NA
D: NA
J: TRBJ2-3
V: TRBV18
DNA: TGTGCCAGCTCACAAGGACGGAATTCCATCCCAGATACGCAGTATTTT
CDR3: CASSQGRNSIPDTQYF

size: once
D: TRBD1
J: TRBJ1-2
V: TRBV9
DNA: TGTGCCAGCAGCGGGCCGGGACAGGGGAACTATGGCTACACCTTC
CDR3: CASSGPGQGNYGYTF

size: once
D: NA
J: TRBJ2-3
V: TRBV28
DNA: TGTGCCAGCAGTCCGAAGGGGCGAGGGAGCACAGATACGCAGTATTTT
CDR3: CASSPKGRGSTDTQYF

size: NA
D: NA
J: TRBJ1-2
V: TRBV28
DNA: TGTGCCAGCACGTGGTTAGATGGCTACACCTTC
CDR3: CASTWLDGYTF

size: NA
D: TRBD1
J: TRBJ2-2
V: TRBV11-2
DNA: TGTGCCAGCAGCTTAGGGGGGACAGTCTATGCGGCAAACACCGGGGAGCTGTTTTTT
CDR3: CASSLGGTVYAANTGELFF

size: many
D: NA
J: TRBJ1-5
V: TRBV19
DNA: TGTGCCAGTCGTACGGCACGGTCTGTCCAGCCCCAGCATTTT
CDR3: CASRTARSVQPQHF

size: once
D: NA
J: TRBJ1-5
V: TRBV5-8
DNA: TGTGCCAGCAGCTTCGTTGACCAACGGGGAAGCAATCAGCCCCAGCATTTT
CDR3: CASSFVDQRGSNQPQHF